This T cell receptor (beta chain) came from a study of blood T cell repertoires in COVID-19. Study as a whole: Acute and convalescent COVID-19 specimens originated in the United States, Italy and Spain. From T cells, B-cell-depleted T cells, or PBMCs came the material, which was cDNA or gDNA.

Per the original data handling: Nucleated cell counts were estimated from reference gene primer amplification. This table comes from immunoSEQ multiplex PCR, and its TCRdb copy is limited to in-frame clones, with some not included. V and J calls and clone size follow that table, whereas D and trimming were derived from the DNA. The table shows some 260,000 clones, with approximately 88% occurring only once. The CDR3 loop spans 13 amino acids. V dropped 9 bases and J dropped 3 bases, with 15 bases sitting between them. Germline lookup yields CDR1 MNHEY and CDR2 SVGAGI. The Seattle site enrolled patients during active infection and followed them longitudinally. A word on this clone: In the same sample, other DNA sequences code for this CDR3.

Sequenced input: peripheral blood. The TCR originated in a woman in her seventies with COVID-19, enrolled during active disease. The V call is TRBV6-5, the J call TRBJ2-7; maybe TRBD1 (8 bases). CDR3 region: CASSQGEGYEQYF. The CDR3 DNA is TGTGCCAGTTCACAGGGGGAGGGCTACGAGCAGTACTTC.